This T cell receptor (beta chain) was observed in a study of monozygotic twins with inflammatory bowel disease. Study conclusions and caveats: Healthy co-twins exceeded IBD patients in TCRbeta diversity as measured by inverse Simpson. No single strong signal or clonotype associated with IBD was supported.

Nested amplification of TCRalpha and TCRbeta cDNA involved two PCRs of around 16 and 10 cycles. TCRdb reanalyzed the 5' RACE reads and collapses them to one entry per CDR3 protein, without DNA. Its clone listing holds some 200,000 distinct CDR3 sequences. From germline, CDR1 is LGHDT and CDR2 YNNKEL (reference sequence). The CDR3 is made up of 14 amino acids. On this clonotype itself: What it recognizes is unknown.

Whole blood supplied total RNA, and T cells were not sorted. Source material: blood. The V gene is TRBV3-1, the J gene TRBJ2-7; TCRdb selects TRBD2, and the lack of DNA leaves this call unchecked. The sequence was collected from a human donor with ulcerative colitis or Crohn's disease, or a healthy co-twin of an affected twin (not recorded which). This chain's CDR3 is CASSQGQLEGDQYF.